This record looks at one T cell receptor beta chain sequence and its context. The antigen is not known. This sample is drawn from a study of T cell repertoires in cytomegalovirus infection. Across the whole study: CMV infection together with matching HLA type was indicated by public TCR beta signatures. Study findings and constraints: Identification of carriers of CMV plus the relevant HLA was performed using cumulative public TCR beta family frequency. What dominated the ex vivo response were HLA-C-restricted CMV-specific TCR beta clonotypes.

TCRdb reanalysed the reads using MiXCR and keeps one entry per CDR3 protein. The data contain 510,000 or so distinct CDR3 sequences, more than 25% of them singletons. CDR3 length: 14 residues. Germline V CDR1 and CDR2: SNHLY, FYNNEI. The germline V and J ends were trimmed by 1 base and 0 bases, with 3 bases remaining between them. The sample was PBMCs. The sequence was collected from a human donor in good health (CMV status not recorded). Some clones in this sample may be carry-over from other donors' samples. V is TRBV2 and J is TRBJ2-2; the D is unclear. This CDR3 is CASSEVANTGELFF. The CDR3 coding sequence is TGTGCCAGCAGTGAAGTAGCGAACACCGGGGAGCTGTTTTTT. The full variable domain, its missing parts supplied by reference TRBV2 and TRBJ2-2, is EPEVTQTPSHQVTQMGQEVILRCVPISNHLYFYWYRQILGQKVEFLVSFYNNEISEKSEIFDDQFSVERPDGSNFTLKIRSTKLEDSAMYFCASSEVANTGELFFGEGSRLTVL.